The clone carrying this T cell receptor beta chain showed up just a few times. The sample carries other DNA sequences with the same CDR3. The sample originates from a study of blood T cell repertoires in COVID-19. Whole-study context: Acute-phase and convalescent COVID-19 samples originated in the United States, Italy and Spain. Sample material is recorded as cDNA or gDNA derived from T cells, B-cell-depleted T cells, or PBMCs.

As handled by the study authors: Estimation of nucleated cell counts relied on the amplification of reference gene primers. Sequencing was performed with immunoSEQ multiplex PCR; in TCRdb, only in-frame clones are kept and a portion is missing. V and J calls and clone size are copied from that table; D and trimming were computed from the DNA. This table has over 200,000 clones, 70% to 90% appearing once. Trimming cost V 0 bases and J 7 bases; bases outside gene matches: 3. The CDR3 is 15 amino acids. CDR1 SGHRS and CDR2 YFSETQ come from the germline V gene. Patients of the Seattle cohort, enrolled during active infection, were followed longitudinally.

This TCR was recovered from a young man with COVID-19, enrolled during active disease. Sequencing used peripheral blood. The rearrangement uses TRBV5-1 and TRBJ1-6, with 8 bases matching TRBD1. DNA of the CDR3: TGCGCCAGCAGCTTGGAACAGGGGGGAAATTCACCCCTCCACTTT. It encodes CASSLEQGGNSPLHF.